This paragraph covers one T cell receptor (beta chain) sequence. The antigen is not known. This entry is derived from a study of shared clonotypes between healthy human individuals. Study-level points and caveats: In general, naive subsets displayed greater estimated richness than memory subsets did. Sampling used blood alone; tissue repertoires probably differ.

The CDR3 totals 16 residues. The germline gives CDR1 SNHLY, CDR2 FYNNEI. Trimming took off 2 bases at V and 5 bases at J, with 19 bases between the two ends. In the original workflow: ImmunoSEQ output held junction-only sequences without quality scores, so filtering differed. Sequencing was performed with immunoSEQ multiplex PCR; in TCRdb, only in-frame clones are kept and a portion is missing. V and J calls and clone size are given by that table; D and trimming were obtained from the DNA. Here the sample spans approximately 590,000 clones, about 95% being singletons. Terminally differentiated effector memory CD45RA+ cells were left out of the naive CD8 fraction, which was CD45RO-negative and positively selected for CCR7. Participating donors were healthy, HIV-negative adults free of recent acute infections or vaccinations.

The sequence came from a woman aged 25 to 39 in good health. Sequencing input: naive CD8+ T cells sorted from blood. This chain joins TRBV2 and TRBJ2-7, with D tentatively TRBD1 or TRBD2 (5 bases each). The CDR3 nucleotides read TGTGCCAGCAGTGAAATGGGTGGGGGTTTACTCCACGAGCAGTACTTC. Its protein product is CASSEMGGGLLHEQYF.